This TCR beta chain was observed in a study of OX40 agonist ivuxolimab in advanced cancers. The study in broad terms: The costimulatory receptor OX40 (CD134) was targeted by ivuxolimab, a fully human IgG2 agonistic monoclonal antibody. Intravenous ivuxolimab was administered to patients every 2 weeks at six dose levels: 0.01, 0.1, 0.3, 1.5, 3 and 10 mg/kg. Of the 50 or so patients in dose escalation, about 20 had hepatocellular carcinoma, roughly 15 had melanoma, 9 had renal cell carcinoma and 9 had head and neck cancer. In the dose-escalation cohort, 75% to 85% of patients were male, and the mean age was 60 years with a range of about 20 to 79. Prior anti-PD-1, anti-PD-L1 or anti-CTLA-4 therapy was permitted, and approximately 40% of dose-escalation patients had received checkpoint inhibitors. Partial responses occurred in three dose-escalation patients, of whom one had hepatocellular carcinoma and two had cutaneous melanoma. Peripheral TCRbeta sequencing aimed to test whether ivuxolimab altered TCR sequence diversity and caused clonal T-cell expansion. The monotherapy dose-escalation portion (N of about 57 patients) of the phase I ivuxolimab trial is reported in the paper. What the research found in general, with its limitations: After ivuxolimab, expanded clones were on average more numerous among CD8+ T cells than among CD4+ T cells. Low levels of normalized T-cell clonal expansion were also seen in some nonresponding patients. The antigen specificity of the peripheral T cells that underwent clonal expansion was not determined. At doses from 0.1 to 3.0 mg/kg, clonal expansion was seen in both CD4+ and CD8+ blood T cells between baseline and week 6. In the 0.1-3.0 mg/kg groups, partial responders had among the lowest normalized peripheral clonal expansion, particularly in CD8+ T cells.

In the case of this clone: This clone's antigen is unknown. No much larger clonotype is one base removed from it; base qualities were not supplied.

The V end gives up 1 base and the J end 7 bases, leaving 6 bases in the junction not matched to a gene. From the cysteine up to the phenylalanine, the CDR3 has a length of 15 residues. Only the CDR3 DNA is retained, 45 bases long and in frame from the first base. CDR1 and CDR2, looked up from the germline V gene (reference sequence), are LNHDA and SQIVND. Genomic DNA was isolated from the sorted cells so that the TCRbeta CDR3 region could be sequenced. The immunoSEQ Assay was used to sequence the TCRbeta CDR3 regions. Held by TCRdb, this immuneACCESS table contains in-frame sequences only and omits some clones. Under half of the omission traces to an unresolved V gene where checked; the cause of the rest is unknown. In all, the sample holds more than 50,000 clones, and roughly 85% of those were seen once. About 4.2% of the sample is held by the ten biggest clonotypes. Patients with autoimmune disease history or receiving systemic immunosuppression were excluded from the trial. Peripheral blood for TCR sequencing was collected from all dose cohorts at baseline, on cycle 4 day 1, and on cycle 7 day 1. Samples were obtained from an open-label, multicenter, first-in-human phase I dose-escalation trial of ivuxolimab. The trial enrolled adults with locally advanced or metastatic head and neck squamous cell, hepatocellular, melanoma or renal cell carcinoma. Before TCR sequencing, CD4+ T cells and CD8+ T cells were sorted from peripheral blood as separate populations.

Sequenced material: CD4+ or CD8+ T cells sorted from blood, taken in a trial of the OX40 agonist ivuxolimab. This TCR was sampled from an adult with an advanced solid tumor such as melanoma, head and neck, liver or kidney cancer. The chain is encoded by TRBV19 joined to TRBJ1-5, with TRBD1 identical over 8 junction bases. The nucleotides read TGTGCCAGTAGTATAGCAGGGGGCGCGGAGCAGCCCCAGCATTTT. Its amino acids are CASSIAGGAEQPQHF.